This is a list of T cell receptor beta chains from one sample in a study of blood T cell repertoires in COVID-19. Clones were read by immunoSEQ multiplex PCR, and TCRdb kept only the in-frame ones, dropping some. This table holds tens of thousands of clones, about 85% found once. Sequencing was carried out using peripheral blood. The receptor set was obtained from a man between 65 and 85 years old with acute or convalescent COVID-19. Both conserved end residues are part of each CDR3. The D gene is left open where the match is weak. Expanded clones are given a class, and other clones once, few, many or no size at all.

v_gene: TRBV7-3; abundance: .; j_gene: TRBJ2-1; d_gene: TRBD2; CDR3aa: CASSLTLAGAGNEQFF; CDR3nt: TGTGCCAGCAGCTTAACACTAGCGGGGGCGGGCAATGAGCAGTTCTTC
v_gene: TRBV24-1; abundance: .; j_gene: TRBJ2-3; d_gene: TRBD2; CDR3aa: CATSDNIAGESLDTQYF; CDR3nt: TGTGCCACCAGTGATAATATAGCGGGGGAATCGTTAGATACGCAGTATTTT
v_gene: TRBV5-8; abundance: .; j_gene: TRBJ1-1; d_gene: TRBD1; CDR3aa: CASRTGQVLMNTEAFF; CDR3nt: TGTGCCAGCAGGACTGGACAGGTCCTAATGAACACTGAAGCTTTCTTT
v_gene: TRBV7-9; abundance: once; j_gene: TRBJ2-2; d_gene: .; CDR3aa: CASSPPANTGELFF; CDR3nt: TGTGCCAGCAGCCCCCCGGCGAACACCGGGGAGCTGTTTTTT
v_gene: TRBV9; abundance: .; j_gene: TRBJ2-3; d_gene: TRBD2; CDR3aa: CASSPLFGGGTDTQYF; CDR3nt: TGTGCCAGCAGCCCTCTATTCGGGGGGGGGACAGATACGCAGTATTTT
v_gene: TRBV4-2; abundance: .; j_gene: TRBJ2-3; d_gene: .; CDR3aa: CASSQGQGDTQYF; CDR3nt: TGTGCCAGCAGCCAGGGTCAGGGAGATACGCAGTATTTT
v_gene: TRBV18; abundance: .; j_gene: TRBJ1-1; d_gene: TRBD1; CDR3aa: CASSLDRANTEAFF; CDR3nt: TGTGCCAGCTCATTAGACAGGGCGAACACTGAAGCTTTCTTT
v_gene: TRBV5-4; abundance: .; j_gene: TRBJ2-1; d_gene: .; CDR3aa: CASSLGGQMNEQFF; CDR3nt: TGTGCCAGCAGCTTGGGTGGACAGATGAATGAGCAGTTCTTC
v_gene: TRBV6-1; abundance: few; j_gene: TRBJ2-4; d_gene: .; CDR3aa: CASSGWGGLLAKNIQYF; CDR3nt: TGTGCCAGCAGTGGGTGGGGGGGCTTGCTCGCCAAAAACATTCAGTACTTC
v_gene: TRBV19; abundance: .; j_gene: TRBJ2-7; d_gene: .; CDR3aa: CASSPGHGEYEQYF; CDR3nt: TGTGCCAGTAGTCCGGGACACGGAGAGTACGAGCAGTACTTC
v_gene: TRBV6-6; abundance: once; j_gene: TRBJ2-5; d_gene: .; CDR3aa: CASSQALETQYF; CDR3nt: TGTGCCAGCAGCCAAGCGCTGGAGACCCAGTACTTC
v_gene: TRBV5-4; abundance: few; j_gene: TRBJ1-2; d_gene: .; CDR3aa: CASSFPQGGAKGYTF; CDR3nt: TGTGCCAGCAGCTTCCCTCAAGGGGGGGCAAAGGGCTACACCTTC
v_gene: TRBV21-1; abundance: .; j_gene: TRBJ2-1; d_gene: .; CDR3aa: CASSRKYHRDQSSYNEQFF; CDR3nt: TGTGCCAGCAGCAGGAAATACCACAGGGACCAGAGCTCCTACAATGAGCAGTTCTTC
v_gene: TRBV11-2; abundance: .; j_gene: TRBJ1-5; d_gene: .; CDR3aa: CASSLGGPVQPQHF; CDR3nt: TGTGCCAGCAGCTTGGGGGGGCCGGTGCAGCCCCAGCATTTT
v_gene: TRBV10-2; abundance: .; j_gene: TRBJ1-6; d_gene: .; CDR3aa: CASSEGRGNSPLHF; CDR3nt: TGCGCCAGCAGTGAAGGGAGGGGGAATTCACCCCTCCACTTT
v_gene: TRBV18; abundance: .; j_gene: TRBJ2-2; d_gene: TRBD1; CDR3aa: CASSLGTGNTGELFF; CDR3nt: TGTGCCAGCTCCCTCGGGACAGGGAACACCGGGGAGCTGTTTTTT
v_gene: TRBV12-3/TRBV12-4; abundance: once; j_gene: TRBJ1-1; d_gene: TRBD1; CDR3aa: CASRQGVVTEAFF; CDR3nt: TGTGCCAGCAGACAGGGGGTTGTGACTGAAGCTTTCTTT
v_gene: TRBV5-1; abundance: .; j_gene: TRBJ2-3; d_gene: TRBD1; CDR3aa: CASSPGQGRDTQYF; CDR3nt: TGCGCCAGCAGCCCAGGACAGGGAAGAGATACGCAGTATTTT
v_gene: TRBV6-5; abundance: .; j_gene: TRBJ2-1; d_gene: TRBD2; CDR3aa: CAAGGGYNEQFF; CDR3nt: TGTGCCGCCGGGGGGGGCTACAATGAGCAGTTCTTC
v_gene: TRBV5-1; abundance: .; j_gene: TRBJ2-3; d_gene: .; CDR3aa: CASSLAVATDTQYF; CDR3nt: TGCGCCAGCAGCTTGGCAGTAGCCACAGATACGCAGTATTTT
v_gene: TRBV3-1/TRBV3-2; abundance: .; j_gene: TRBJ2-2; d_gene: TRBD1; CDR3aa: CASRRTGAAGELFF; CDR3nt: TGTGCCAGCAGAAGGACAGGGGCCGCCGGGGAGCTGTTTTTT
v_gene: TRBV27; abundance: .; j_gene: TRBJ2-3; d_gene: .; CDR3aa: CASSKLTDTQYF; CDR3nt: TGTGCCAGCAGTAAACTCACAGATACGCAGTATTTT
v_gene: TRBV6-5; abundance: .; j_gene: TRBJ1-1; d_gene: .; CDR3aa: CASSFSGDTEAFF; CDR3nt: TGTGCCAGCAGTTTCTCAGGGGACACTGAAGCTTTCTTT
v_gene: TRBV13; abundance: .; j_gene: TRBJ1-4; d_gene: .; CDR3aa: CASSLRQDSTNEKLFF; CDR3nt: TGTGCCAGCAGCCTCCGCCAGGATTCAACTAATGAAAAACTGTTTTTT
v_gene: TRBV2; abundance: .; j_gene: TRBJ1-5; d_gene: TRBD1; CDR3aa: CASSESTGGQPQHF; CDR3nt: TGTGCCAGCAGTGAGTCTACAGGGGGTCAGCCCCAGCATTTT
v_gene: TRBV4-1; abundance: few; j_gene: TRBJ2-1; d_gene: TRBD2; CDR3aa: CASSPISGTSLGEQFF; CDR3nt: TGCGCCAGCAGCCCTATTTCCGGGACTAGCTTAGGTGAGCAGTTCTTC
v_gene: TRBV7-2; abundance: .; j_gene: TRBJ2-7; d_gene: TRBD2; CDR3aa: CASSLTSGDYEQYF; CDR3nt: TGTGCCAGCAGCTTAACTAGCGGGGACTACGAGCAGTACTTC
v_gene: TRBV5-1; abundance: few; j_gene: TRBJ1-2; d_gene: TRBD1; CDR3aa: CASSPGQGLYGYTF; CDR3nt: TGCGCCAGCAGCCCCGGACAGGGACTCTATGGCTACACCTTC
v_gene: TRBV6-6; abundance: .; j_gene: TRBJ1-3; d_gene: .; CDR3aa: CASSDQGWGNTIYF; CDR3nt: TGTGCCAGCAGCGATCAGGGGTGGGGAAACACCATATATTTT
v_gene: TRBV28; abundance: .; j_gene: TRBJ2-5; d_gene: .; CDR3aa: CAILSAGQETQYF; CDR3nt: TGTGCCATTTTGTCGGCAGGTCAAGAGACCCAGTACTTC
v_gene: TRBV6-5; abundance: .; j_gene: TRBJ2-5; d_gene: .; CDR3aa: CASSMTRVQETQYF; CDR3nt: TGTGCCAGCAGCATGACTAGGGTACAAGAGACCCAGTACTTC
v_gene: TRBV29-1; abundance: few; j_gene: TRBJ2-1; d_gene: .; CDR3aa: CSVAREGHNEQFF; CDR3nt: TGCAGCGTGGCCAGGGAAGGACACAATGAGCAGTTCTTC
v_gene: TRBV7-8; abundance: .; j_gene: TRBJ2-7; d_gene: .; CDR3aa: CASSSRLRDPYEQYF; CDR3nt: TGTGCCAGCAGCTCTAGATTGCGGGACCCCTACGAGCAGTACTTC
v_gene: TRBV5-1; abundance: .; j_gene: TRBJ2-5; d_gene: .; CDR3aa: CASSPDTRETQYF; CDR3nt: TGCGCCAGCAGCCCGGACACGAGGGAGACCCAGTACTTC
v_gene: TRBV7-2; abundance: .; j_gene: TRBJ2-7; d_gene: TRBD1; CDR3aa: CASSGTGGLSYEQYF; CDR3nt: TGTGCCAGCAGCGGAACAGGGGGCCTCTCCTACGAGCAGTACTTC
v_gene: TRBV5-4; abundance: .; j_gene: TRBJ2-3; d_gene: .; CDR3aa: CASSPSAGRSTDTQYF; CDR3nt: TGTGCCAGCAGCCCCTCGGCGGGCCGTAGCACAGATACGCAGTATTTT
v_gene: TRBV6-5; abundance: .; j_gene: TRBJ2-7; d_gene: TRBD1; CDR3aa: CASSYHETGTYEQYF; CDR3nt: TGTGCCAGCAGTTACCATGAGACAGGGACCTACGAGCAGTACTTC
v_gene: TRBV9; abundance: .; j_gene: TRBJ1-2; d_gene: .; CDR3aa: CASSRQESNYGYTF; CDR3nt: TGTGCCAGCAGCCGACAGGAATCTAACTATGGCTACACCTTC
v_gene: TRBV2; abundance: .; j_gene: TRBJ1-1; d_gene: .; CDR3aa: CASSLRVMNTEAFF; CDR3nt: TGTGCCAGCAGTTTACGGGTCATGAACACTGAAGCTTTCTTT